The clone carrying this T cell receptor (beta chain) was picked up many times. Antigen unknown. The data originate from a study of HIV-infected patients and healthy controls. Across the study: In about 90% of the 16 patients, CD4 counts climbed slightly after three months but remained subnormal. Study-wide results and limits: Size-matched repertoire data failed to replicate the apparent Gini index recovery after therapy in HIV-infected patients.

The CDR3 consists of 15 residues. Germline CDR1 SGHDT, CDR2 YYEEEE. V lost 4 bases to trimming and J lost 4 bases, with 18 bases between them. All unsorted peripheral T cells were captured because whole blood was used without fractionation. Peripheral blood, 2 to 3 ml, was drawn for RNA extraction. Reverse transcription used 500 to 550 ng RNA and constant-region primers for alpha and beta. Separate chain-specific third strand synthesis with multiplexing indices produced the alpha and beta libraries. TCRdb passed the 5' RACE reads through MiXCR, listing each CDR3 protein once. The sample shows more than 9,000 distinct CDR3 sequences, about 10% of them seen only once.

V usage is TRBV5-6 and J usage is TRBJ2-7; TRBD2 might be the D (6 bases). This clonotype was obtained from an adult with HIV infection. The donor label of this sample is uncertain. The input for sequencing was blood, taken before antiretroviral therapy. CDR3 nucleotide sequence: TGTGCCAGCAGCCCCTCGGGGGAATCTATGTACGAGCAGTACTTC. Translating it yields CASSPSGESMYEQYF.